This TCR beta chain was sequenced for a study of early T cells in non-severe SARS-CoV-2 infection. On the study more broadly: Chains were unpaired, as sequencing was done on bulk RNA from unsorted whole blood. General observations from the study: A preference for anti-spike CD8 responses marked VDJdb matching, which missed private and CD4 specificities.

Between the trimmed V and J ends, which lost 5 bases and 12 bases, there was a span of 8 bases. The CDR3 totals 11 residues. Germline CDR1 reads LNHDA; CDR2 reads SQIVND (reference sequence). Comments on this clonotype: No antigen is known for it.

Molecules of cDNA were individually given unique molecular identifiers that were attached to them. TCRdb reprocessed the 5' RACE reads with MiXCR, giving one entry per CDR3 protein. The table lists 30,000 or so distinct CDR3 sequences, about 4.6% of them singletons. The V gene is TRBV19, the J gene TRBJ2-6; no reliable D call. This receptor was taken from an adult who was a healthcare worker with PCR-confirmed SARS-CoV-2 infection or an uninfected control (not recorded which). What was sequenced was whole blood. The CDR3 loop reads CASSGKRVLTF. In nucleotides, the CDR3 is TGTGCCAGTAGTGGAAAACGCGTCCTGACTTTC.